Listed here are 5 T cell receptor beta chains from one sample, sequenced in a study of T cell changes during pregnancy in multiple sclerosis. Produced via immunoSEQ multiplex PCR; TCRdb's table is partial and in-frame only. The sample has approximately 92,000 clones, more than 85% seen once. The sequences come from peripheral blood, collected in the first trimester of pregnancy. These receptors all come from a female donor with multiple sclerosis, enrolled in a pregnancy study.

The chain carries TRBV27 and TRBJ2-2; 8 bases align to TRBD2. The ends lost 6 bases at V and 5 bases at J; junction bases unmatched: 5. The CDR3 runs 14 residues. CDR1 and CDR2 (germline): MNHEY, SMNVEV (reference sequence). The CDR3 loop reads CASRSGRGTGELFF. The CDR3 DNA sequence: TGTGCCAGCAGGAGCGGGAGAGGAACCGGGGAGCTGTTTTTT.

The chain joins TRBV7-6 to TRBJ2-1, with 7 bases matching TRBD2. J lost 6 bases, V lost 6 bases, and 17 bases had no gene match. Germline values: CDR1 SGHVS, CDR2 FNYEAQ. This CDR3 has 17 amino acids. The CDR3 loop is CASSPTGTTLFGNEQFF. In nucleotides, the CDR3 is TGTGCCAGCAGTCCTACCGGGACTACCCTTTTCGGCAATGAGCAGTTCTTC.

The CDR3 is CASSLTSGGTDTQYF. The CDR3 region has the DNA TGTGCCAGCAGCTTAACTAGCGGCGGCACAGATACGCAGTATTTT. V usage is TRBV7-6 and J usage is TRBJ2-3; 8 nucleotides agree with TRBD2. V lost 2 bases and J lost 1; bases outside the gene matches: 2. Germline V gives CDR1 SGHVS, CDR2 FNYEAQ. The CDR3 sequence is 15 residues long.

The chain uses TRBV15 and TRBJ2-5; no reliable D call. The ends were cut back, 0 bases at V and 2 bases at J, with 4 bases in the middle. The CDR3 is 13 residues long. Looked up from germline, CDR1 is LNHNV and CDR2 is YYDKDF (reference sequence). Here the CDR3 reads CATSRDLQETQYF. The DNA for the CDR3 is TGTGCCACCAGCAGAGACCTGCAAGAGACCCAGTACTTC.

The V gene is TRBV4-2, the J gene TRBJ1-1; D perhaps matches TRBD1 (6 bases). The V end was cut by 1 base, the J end by 5 bases, with 11 bases between. Germline CDR1 and CDR2: LGHNA and YNFKEQ. The CDR3 spans 14 residues. The CDR3 loop reads CASSQVQGRTEAFF. CDR3 nucleotides: TGTGCCAGCAGCCAAGTACAGGGTAGAACTGAAGCTTTCTTT.